This T cell receptor (beta chain) is drawn from a study of T cell repertoires in cytomegalovirus infection. About the research overall: Public signatures in TCR beta pointed to CMV infection and matching HLA type. Study-level results: Clonotypes of TCR beta that were HLA-C-restricted and CMV-specific dominated the ex vivo response. The cumulative frequency of public TCR beta families distinguished individuals who carried CMV together with the relevant HLA.

This CDR3 is built from 16 residues. CDR1 is SEHNR, CDR2 FQNEAQ, per germline (reference sequence). V was clipped by 2 bases and J by 5 bases; unmatched bases: 6. TCRdb reprocessed the reads via MiXCR and lists one record per CDR3 protein. The top ten hold around 45% of the sample, which has just over 450,000 distinct CDR3 sequences, approximately 46% seen once. On this clonotype itself: Its antigen is still unknown.

This specimen was cultured PBMCs, taken from culture after CMV antigen stimulation. The chain employs TRBV7-9 and TRBJ2-2; 9 nucleotides match TRBD2. The sequence was collected from a human donor in good health (CMV status not recorded). Some clones in this sample may be carry-over from other donors' samples. The CDR3 sequence: CASSLLGTSRTGELFF. DNA for the CDR3: TGTGCCAGCAGCTTACTCGGGACTAGCAGGACCGGGGAGCTGTTTTTT.